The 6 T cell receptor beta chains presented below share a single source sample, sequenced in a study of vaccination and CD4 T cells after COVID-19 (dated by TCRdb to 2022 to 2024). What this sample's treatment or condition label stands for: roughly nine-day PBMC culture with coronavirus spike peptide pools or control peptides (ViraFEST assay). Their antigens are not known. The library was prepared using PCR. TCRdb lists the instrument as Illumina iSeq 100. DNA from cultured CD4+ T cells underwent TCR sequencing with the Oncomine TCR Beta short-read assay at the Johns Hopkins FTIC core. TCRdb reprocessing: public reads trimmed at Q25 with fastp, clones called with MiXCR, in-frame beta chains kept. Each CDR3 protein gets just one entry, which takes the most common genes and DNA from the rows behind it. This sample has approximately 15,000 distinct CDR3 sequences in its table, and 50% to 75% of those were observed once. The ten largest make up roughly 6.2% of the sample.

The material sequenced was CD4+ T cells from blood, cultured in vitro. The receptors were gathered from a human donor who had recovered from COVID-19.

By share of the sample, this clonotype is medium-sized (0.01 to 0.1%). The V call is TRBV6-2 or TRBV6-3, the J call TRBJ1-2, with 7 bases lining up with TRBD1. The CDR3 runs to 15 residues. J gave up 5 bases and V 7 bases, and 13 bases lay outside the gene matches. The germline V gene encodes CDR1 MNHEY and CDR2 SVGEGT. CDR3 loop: CASTQKTGSLYGYTF. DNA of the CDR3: TGTGCCAGCACCCAAAAGACAGGGTCTTTGTATGGCTACACCTTC.

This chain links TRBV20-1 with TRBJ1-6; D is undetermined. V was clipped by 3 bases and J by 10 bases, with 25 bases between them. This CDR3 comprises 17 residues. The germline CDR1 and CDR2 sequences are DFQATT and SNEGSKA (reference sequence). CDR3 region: CSARQPDPRVRGSPLHF. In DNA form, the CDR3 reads TGCAGTGCTAGGCAACCCGACCCTAGAGTCCGAGGATCACCCCTCCACTTT.

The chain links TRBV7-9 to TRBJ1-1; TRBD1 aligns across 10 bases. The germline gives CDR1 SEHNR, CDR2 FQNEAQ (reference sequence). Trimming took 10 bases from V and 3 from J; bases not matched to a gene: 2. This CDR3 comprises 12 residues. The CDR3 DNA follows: TGTGCCACGACAGGGGGCCACACTGAAGCTTTCTTT. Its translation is CATTGGHTEAFF.

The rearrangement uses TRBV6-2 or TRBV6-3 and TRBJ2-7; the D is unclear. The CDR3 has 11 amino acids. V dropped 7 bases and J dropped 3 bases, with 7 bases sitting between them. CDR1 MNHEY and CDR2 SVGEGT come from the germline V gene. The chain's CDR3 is CASKNFYEQYF. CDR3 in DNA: TGTGCCAGCAAGAATTTCTACGAGCAGTACTTC.

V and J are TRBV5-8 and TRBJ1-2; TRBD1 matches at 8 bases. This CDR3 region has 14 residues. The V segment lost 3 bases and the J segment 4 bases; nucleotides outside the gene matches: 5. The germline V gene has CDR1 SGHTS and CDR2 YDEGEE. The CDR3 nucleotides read TGTGCCAGCAGCTCCGGACAGGGTAGCTATGGCTACACCTTC. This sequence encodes CASSSGQGSYGYTF.

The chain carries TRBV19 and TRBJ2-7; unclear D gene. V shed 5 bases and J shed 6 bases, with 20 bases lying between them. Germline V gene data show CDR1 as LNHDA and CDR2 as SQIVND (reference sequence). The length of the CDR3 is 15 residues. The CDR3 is CASSPQSSMDGEQYF. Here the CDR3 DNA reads TGTGCCAGTAGTCCTCAGTCGAGTATGGACGGCGAGCAGTACTTC.